Presented here are 16 T cell receptor beta chains from one specimen sequenced in a study of CD8 T cells in ankylosing spondylitis. TCRdb processed the 5' RACE reads anew with MiXCR; each CDR3 protein has one entry. The sample holds more than 250,000 distinct CDR3 sequences, more than 9% seen once. Input material: blood, either unsorted or a sorted T cell fraction (not recorded which). The receptors shown here come from a female donor with ankylosing spondylitis or in good health (not recorded which).

This clonotype has at least ten counts. The chain links TRBV7-2 to TRBJ2-4, with a weak D call TRBD1 (6 bases). V was trimmed by 5 bases and J by 13 bases, leaving 18 bases between them. There are 13 residues in the CDR3. In germline, CDR1 is SGHTA, CDR2 FQGNSA. CDR3 nucleotide sequence: TGTGCCAGCAGCCCATCTCGGACAGAAAGCCAGTACTTC. Protein sequence: CASSPSRTESQYF.

This clonotype was seen repeatedly, ten times or more. The J gene is TRBJ1-6, the V gene TRBV5-1, with 8 bases aligning to TRBD1. V gave up 0 bases and J gave up 0 bases; unmatched junction bases: 2. The CDR3 has 17 residues. Germline V gene lookup returns CDR1 SGHRS and CDR2 YFSETQ. Written as DNA, the CDR3 is TGCGCCAGCAGCTTGGCAGGGGGCATCTCCTATAATTCACCCCTCCACTTT. It codes for CASSLAGGISYNSPLHF.

This clonotype was counted only a few times. CDR3 in DNA: TGTGCCTGGAGTGGGACTAGGCTCGAGCAGTACTTC. Its protein is CAWSGTRLEQYF. This chain links TRBV30 with TRBJ2-7, with 7 positions matching TRBD2. The CDR3 loop spans 12 amino acids. CDR1 and CDR2 (germline): GTSNPN, SVGIG (reference sequence). V was clipped by 1 base and J by 6 bases; unmatched bases: 3.

Many counts were recorded for this clonotype. The chain carries TRBV5-1 and TRBJ2-7, with 9 bases matching TRBD2. Germline V lookup: CDR1 SGHRS, CDR2 YFSETQ. The CDR3 length is 16 residues. Trimming cost V 3 bases and J 3 bases; bases outside gene matches: 10. CDR3 residues: CASSSHSSGEIYEQYF. CDR3 DNA: TGCGCCAGCAGCTCTCACTCTAGCGGGGAAATCTACGAGCAGTACTTC.

This clonotype was recorded a few times. The CDR3 sequence is CASRADLGPDNEQFF. The DNA of the CDR3 is TGTGCCAGCAGGGCGGACTTAGGGCCAGACAATGAGCAGTTCTTC. The chain links TRBV2 to TRBJ2-1; D perhaps matches TRBD2 (5 bases). Germline loops: CDR1 SNHLY, CDR2 FYNNEI. Trimming shortened V by 6 bases and J by 5 bases, and 17 bases separated the two germline ends. CDR3 length equals 15 residues.

Remarks on this clonotype: A clone one base away is much larger, so this may be a read error. This chain joins TRBV12-3 or TRBV12-4 and TRBJ2-5, with no clear D. The CDR3 runs to 13 residues. CDR3 in amino acids: CASSLRSKETPYF. The CDR3 coding sequence is TGTGCCAGCAGTTTAAGGTCAAAAGAGACCCCGTACTTC.

This clonotype was seen ten or more times. This chain connects TRBV7-3 to TRBJ2-2; 7 bases agree with TRBD1. The CDR3 runs 16 residues. Looked up from germline, CDR1 is SGHTA and CDR2 is FQGTGA. The V segment lost 5 bases and the J segment 6 bases; nucleotides outside the gene matches: 12. CDR3 loop: CASSPGQLVMAGELFF. The CDR3 coding sequence is TGTGCCAGCAGCCCGGGACAGTTGGTTATGGCCGGGGAGCTGTTTTTT.

The chain recombines TRBV15 with TRBJ2-1, with 8 nucleotides matching TRBD1. Losses at the gene ends were 1 base for V and 4 bases for J; bases not matched to a gene: 15. The length of the CDR3 is 19 residues. The germline CDR1 and CDR2 sequences are LNHNV and YYDKDF (reference sequence). This chain's CDR3 is CATSRVTRRSGQEYNEQFF. CDR3 nucleotide sequence: TGTGCCACCAGCAGAGTAACAAGGCGGTCGGGACAGGAGTACAATGAGCAGTTCTTC.

This clonotype was recorded many times. The chain combines TRBV29-1 with TRBJ2-1; either TRBD1 or TRBD2 may fit D (5 bases each). The CDR3 loop spans 13 amino acids. Germline V lookup: CDR1 SQVTM, CDR2 ANQGSEA. V gave up 6 bases and J gave up 6 bases, with 15 bases separating them. CDR3 sequence (DNA): TGCAGCGTCGGGGCCCCTTTGGGCAATGAGCAGTTCTTC. Translating it yields CSVGAPLGNEQFF.

This clonotype has more than one count but fewer than ten. The chain carries TRBV4-2 and TRBJ2-1; 7 bases line up with TRBD1. From germline, CDR1 is LGHNA and CDR2 YNFKEQ. V shed 5 bases and J 2 bases; nucleotides not matched to a gene: 3. This CDR3 is built from 14 residues. The CDR3 spells CASSIDRAYNEQFF. In DNA, the CDR3 is TGTGCCAGCAGCATAGACAGGGCCTACAATGAGCAGTTCTTC.

This clonotype was recorded a few times. This chain links TRBV27 with TRBJ2-3; D possibly corresponds to TRBD2 (5 bases). The germline V gene has CDR1 MNHEY and CDR2 SMNVEV (reference sequence). CDR3 length equals 13 residues. The V end lost 3 bases, the J end lost 6 bases, and 10 bases lay between the germline ends. CDR3 protein: CASSFTRVDTQYF. The CDR3, as DNA: TGTGCCAGCAGTTTTACGCGGGTGGATACGCAGTATTTT.

This clonotype was observed many times. The chain has TRBV20-1 and TRBJ1-2; D is undetermined. Germline V gene data show CDR1 as DFQATT and CDR2 as SNEGSKA (reference sequence). The CDR3 loop spans 10 amino acids. With 3 bases removed from V and 6 bases from J, the gap between germline ends came to 5 bases. The CDR3 reads CSASSNGYTF. In nucleotides, the CDR3 is TGCAGTGCTAGTTCTAATGGCTACACCTTC.

This clonotype was counted many times. This chain uses TRBV10-3 with TRBJ2-3; D gene ambiguous. This CDR3 is 12 amino acids long. Per the germline V gene, CDR1 is ENHRY and CDR2 is SYGVKD. The V and J ends lost 7 bases and 1 base respectively, with 6 bases between them. The CDR3 loop is CAITPGTDTQYF. The CDR3 coding sequence is TGTGCCATCACCCCTGGCACAGATACGCAGTATTTT.

This rearrangement joins TRBV30 to TRBJ1-3; D unclear. Germline V gives CDR1 GTSNPN, CDR2 SVGIG (reference sequence). The CDR3 consists of 13 residues. V shed 2 bases and J shed 0 bases, with 5 bases lying between them. The CDR3 DNA reads TGTGCCTGGAGTCTGAGCTCTGGAAACACCATATATTTT. Translating gives CAWSLSSGNTIYF. The entire variable domain, with the rest obtained from reference TRBV30 and TRBJ1-3, is as follows: SQTIHQWPATLVQPVGSPLSLECTVEGTSNPNLYWYRQAAGRGLQLLFYSVGIGQISSEVPQNLSASRPQDRQFILSSKKLLLSDSGFYLCAWSLSSGNTIYFGEGSWLTVV.

There are many counts of this clonotype. The V and J genes are TRBV5-1 and TRBJ2-1, with D perhaps matching TRBD1 (5 bases). V was clipped by 5 bases and J by 4 bases, with 10 bases between them. Germline loops: CDR1 SGHRS, CDR2 YFSETQ. The CDR3 has 13 amino acids. This chain's CDR3 is CASRSDIYNEQFF. CDR3 DNA: TGCGCCAGCAGATCGGACATATACAATGAGCAGTTCTTC.

This clonotype was counted many times. Here the CDR3 DNA reads TGCGCCAGCAGCGGACGGACGGGAATGAACACTGAAGCTTTCTTT. Translated, it gives CASSGRTGMNTEAFF. V usage is TRBV5-1 and J usage is TRBJ1-1; D is unresolved. Between the trimmed V and J ends, which lost 4 bases and 0 bases, there was a span of 13 bases. The CDR3 is 15 residues long. Per germline, CDR1 SGHRS and CDR2 YFSETQ.